This TCR beta chain derives from a study of blood T cell repertoires in COVID-19. At the level of the study: T cells, B-cell-depleted T cells, or PBMCs provided the cDNA or gDNA that served as material.

Participants were aged about 18 to 95 years, lived in 25 or so US areas, and enrolled virtually. Cohort assignment relied on participant-reported clinical history. Measured with immunoSEQ multiplex PCR; TCRdb has only the in-frame clones, and not every one. This sample yields 130,000 or so clones, of which approximately 79% are seen a single time; about 2.4% belongs to the top ten. V was trimmed by 1 base and J by 0 bases, leaving 10 bases between them. The CDR3 length is 16 residues. Germline V gene sequence: CDR1 GTSNPN, CDR2 SVGIG (reference sequence). In this sample, this clone turned up once. Sequenced: PBMCs or T cells enriched from blood (not recorded which). V and J are TRBV30 and TRBJ1-6; D is unclear. This sequence was found in a middle-aged man with acute COVID-19. The CDR3 DNA reads TGTGCCTGGAGTGAGCGTCTGAGCTCCTATAATTCACCCCTCCACTTT. The encoded protein is CAWSERLSSYNSPLHF.